The 21 T cell receptor beta chains below all came from one sample that was sequenced in a study of CD39 and CD103 CD8 tumor-infiltrating T cells. Libraries were prepared by immunoSEQ multiplex PCR; TCRdb keeps only in-frame clonotypes and omits some of them. Of about 2,400 clones in the sample, approximately 78% were seen once. Input material: CD39- CD103- CD8+ T cells sorted from the tumor. Regarding subset: CD103-CD39- double-negative CD45RA- CD8 T cells. The receptors come from a human donor with head and neck squamous cell carcinoma.

The rearrangement joins TRBV19 to TRBJ2-1; 7 positions match TRBD2. Trimming took 9 bases from V and 0 from J; bases not matched to a gene: 5. CDR1 LNHDA and CDR2 SQIVND come from the germline V gene (reference sequence). This CDR3 spans 14 amino acids. The CDR3 sequence: CASEGGSSYNEQFF. The CDR3 DNA is TGTGCCAGCGAGGGCGGGAGCTCCTACAATGAGCAGTTCTTC.

The chain couples TRBV19 to TRBJ2-7; no clear D gene. The V gene's germline CDR1 is LNHDA and CDR2 SQIVND (reference sequence). The CDR3 length is 14 residues. V lost 3 bases and J lost 3, with 12 bases in between. The CDR3, as DNA: TGTGCCAGTAGTATGACCGGTGGGATCTACGAGCAGTACTTC. This translates into CASSMTGGIYEQYF.

The chain couples TRBV5-1 to TRBJ2-1, with 11 bases aligning to TRBD2. With V trimmed by 2 bases and J by 1 base, 8 bases remained unmatched. CDR1 is SGHRS and CDR2 is YFSETQ in the germline V gene. CDR3 length: 18 amino acids. CDR3 nucleotides: TGCGCCAGCAGCTTTTTAGCGGGGGGGCCCACGTCCTACAATGAGCAGTTCTTC. As protein: CASSFLAGGPTSYNEQFF.

This rearrangement joins TRBV2 to TRBJ1-5; D unclear. CDR1 and CDR2 from the germline V gene are SNHLY and FYNNEI. CDR3 length: 13 amino acids. The V gene lost 8 bases and the J gene lost 0 bases, with 8 bases spanning the gap. CDR3 loop: CASAALSNQPQHF. DNA for the CDR3: TGTGCCAGCGCCGCTCTTAGCAATCAGCCCCAGCATTTT.

The V gene is TRBV10-3, the J gene TRBJ1-6; D perhaps matches TRBD1 (5 bases). The V gene's germline CDR1 is ENHRY and CDR2 SYGVKD. Trimming shortened V by 0 bases and J by 5 bases, and 14 bases separated the two germline ends. This CDR3 contains 17 residues. Here the CDR3 reads CAISESRVSFHNSPLHF. As DNA, the CDR3 is TGTGCCATCAGTGAGTCCAGGGTAAGCTTCCATAATTCACCCCTCCACTTT.

This chain uses TRBV15 with TRBJ2-3, with 9 bases identical to TRBD2. V dropped 2 bases and J dropped 5; count of bases not matched to a gene: 17. Germline CDR1 is LNHNV and CDR2 is YYDKDF (reference sequence). The CDR3 contains 19 residues. CDR3 sequence (DNA): TGTGCCACCAGCAGACCCGTCGGATTGGCGGGGGGGCTAGAAGATACGCAGTATTTT. This sequence encodes CATSRPVGLAGGLEDTQYF.

The rearrangement joins TRBV7-9 to TRBJ2-1; TRBD1 might be the D (6 bases). Germline CDR1 SEHNR, CDR2 FQNEAQ (reference sequence). V lost 4 bases and J lost 1, with 8 bases in between. The CDR3 contains 14 residues. The CDR3 loop reads CASSSGASYNEQFF. The CDR3 DNA follows: TGTGCCAGCAGCTCAGGGGCTTCCTACAATGAGCAGTTCTTC.

The chain has TRBV7-6 and TRBJ1-1; no definite D call. CDR3 length: 13 amino acids. Trimming removed 1 base from V and 3 bases from J, with 6 bases in between. Germline loops: CDR1 SGHVS, CDR2 FNYEAQ. This CDR3 reads CASSLGHYTEAFF. CDR3 DNA: TGTGCCAGCAGCTTAGGGCATTACACTGAAGCTTTCTTT.

The rearrangement links TRBV25-1 to TRBJ2-3, with unresolved D. V was pared by 3 bases and J by 2 bases, with 12 bases between. Per germline, CDR1 MGHDK and CDR2 SYGVNS. CDR3 length equals 15 residues. This CDR3 is CASSDGIGATDTQYF. The CDR3 DNA reads TGTGCCAGCAGTGATGGGATTGGAGCCACAGATACGCAGTATTTT.

As regards this clone: This likely comes from a read error, as the CDR3 has no conserved phenylalanine or tryptophan at its end. The J gene is TRBJ2-7, the V gene TRBV11-2; D unresolved. Germline CDR1 is SGHAT and CDR2 is FQNNGV. This CDR3 is 12 amino acids long. The ends were cut back, 5 bases at V and 6 bases at J, with 11 bases in the middle. The CDR3 DNA reads as TGTGCCAGCAGCCCCGGTAGTAGCGAGCAGTACCTC. It is translated as CASSPGSSEQYL.

This chain connects TRBV7-9 to TRBJ1-1; 7 bases map to TRBD1. Germline V gene sequence: CDR1 SEHNR, CDR2 FQNEAQ (reference sequence). The CDR3 contains 16 residues. V was pared by 4 bases and J by 1 base, with 9 bases of the junction left unmatched. The CDR3 spells CASSSFRGLGNTEAFF. The CDR3 region has the DNA TGTGCCAGCAGCTCGTTTAGGGGGCTCGGGAACACTGAAGCTTTCTTT.

The chain is built from TRBV11-2 and TRBJ2-7; D remains unclear. Germline lookup yields CDR1 SGHAT and CDR2 FQNNGV. The CDR3 has 15 residues. The V end lost 0 bases, the J end lost 3 bases, and 12 bases lay between the germline ends. The CDR3 bases are TGTGCCAGCAGCTTAGAAACCCTTCCCTTCTACGAGCAGTACTTC. This gives the protein CASSLETLPFYEQYF.

The chain is built from TRBV11-2 and TRBJ2-7; D not certain. The CDR3 length is 12 residues. Trimming removed 5 bases at V and 6 bases at J, with 11 bases between. Per the germline V gene, CDR1 is SGHAT and CDR2 is FQNNGV. CDR3 amino acids: CASSPGSSEQYF. As DNA, the CDR3 is TGTGCCAGCAGCCCCGGTAGTAGCGAGCAGTACTTC.

This clone was detected a few times. V and J are TRBV6-5 and TRBJ1-1; D unclear. Germline V gene lookup returns CDR1 MNHEY and CDR2 SVGAGI. This CDR3 has 16 amino acids. The V end lost 0 bases, the J end lost 3 bases, and 14 bases lay between the germline ends. CDR3 loop: CASSYSKRASYTEAFF. The CDR3 bases are TGTGCCAGCAGTTACTCCAAGAGGGCCTCGTACACTGAAGCTTTCTTT.

The rearrangement uses TRBV4-1 and TRBJ1-1; D gene uncertain. The CDR3 has 13 residues. CDR1 is MGHRA and CDR2 is YSYEKL in the germline V gene. V shed 1 base and J shed 8 bases, with 11 bases lying between them. The CDR3 sequence is CASSQVGYSEAFF. CDR3 sequence (DNA): TGCGCCAGCAGCCAAGTTGGGTATTCAGAAGCTTTCTTT.

A remark on this clone: In the same sample, other DNA sequences code for this CDR3. The V gene is TRBV5-1, the J gene TRBJ2-3; no clear D gene. The V end lost 0 bases, the J end lost 4 bases, and 3 bases lay between the germline ends. This CDR3 is 12 amino acids long. CDR1 and CDR2 from the germline V gene are SGHRS and YFSETQ. The CDR3 region is CASSLVSDTQYF. CDR3 bases: TGCGCCAGCAGCTTGGTGTCAGATACGCAGTATTTT.

V usage is TRBV7-9 and J usage is TRBJ1-2; no clear D gene. Trimming took 1 base from V and 8 from J, leaving 11 bases between them. CDR1 SEHNR and CDR2 FQNEAQ come from the germline V gene (reference sequence). CDR3 length: 13 amino acids. CDR3 protein: CASSLGGGKGYTF. DNA of the CDR3: TGTGCCAGCAGCTTAGGAGGAGGGAAGGGCTACACCTTC.

The CDR3 sequence is CASSLNANTGELFF. CDR3 in DNA: TGTGCCAGCAGCTTAAACGCGAACACCGGGGAGCTGTTTTTT. The chain joins TRBV7-9 to TRBJ2-2; D not resolved. This CDR3 region has 14 residues. The germline V gene has CDR1 SEHNR and CDR2 FQNEAQ (reference sequence). Trimming left V 2 bases short and J 0 bases short, with 4 bases between.

The rearrangement links TRBV15 to TRBJ2-7; 9 bases are a match to TRBD1. CDR1 is LNHNV and CDR2 is YYDKDF in the germline V gene (reference sequence). Trimming removed 8 bases from V and 1 base from J; junction bases left unmatched: 3. The CDR3 length is 13 residues. CDR3 nucleotides: TGTGCCACCGGGACAGGGACTTCCTACGAGCAGTACTTC. Protein: CATGTGTSYEQYF.

CDR3 in DNA: TGTGCCGGTCACCGGGCGGCGAACACTGAAGCTTTCTTT. Its protein is CAGHRAANTEAFF. The chain is built from TRBV28 and TRBJ1-1, with D unresolved. Trimming stripped 11 bases from V and 1 base from J, with 14 bases between. Germline loops: CDR1 MDHEN, CDR2 SYDVKM. This CDR3 region has 13 residues. The full variable domain, in which reference TRBV28 and TRBJ1-1 provide the parts outside the CDR3, is DVKVTQSSRYLVKRTGEKVFLECVQDMDHENMFWYRQDPGLGLRLIYFSYDVKMKEKGDIPEGYSVSREKKERFSLILESASTNQTSMYLCAGHRAANTEAFFGQGTRLTVV.

The chain carries TRBV5-4 and TRBJ2-5, with a tentative D call TRBD1 (5 bases). The J call may be faulty, since TRBJ2-7 better matches the DNA end. Germline CDR1 is SGHNT and CDR2 is YYREEE (reference sequence). CDR3 length equals 12 residues. The CDR3 sequence: CASSWQGLEQYF. DNA for the CDR3: TGTGCCAGCAGCTGGCAGGGTCTCGAGCAGTACTTC.